Reported below is one TCR beta chain. Its antigen is undetermined. This entry belongs to a study of vaccination effects on CD4 cells after COVID-19. Study background: Each culture well received a few million PBMC. These cells were then cultured in IMDM with 9.5 to 10 IU/ml IL-2 and about 9.9 ug/ml peptides. General study findings and limits: No early post-infection timepoints were available in the study, which also included few convalescent patients. Long after vaccination, the clones induced by infection and by vaccine shrank markedly in size.

Trimming pared 3 bases from V and 2 bases from J, leaving 13 bases between. From germline, CDR1 is KGHSH and CDR2 LQKENI. The length of the CDR3 is 15 residues. The table came from immunoSEQ multiplex PCR; TCRdb's copy has only in-frame clones and leaves some out. The sample consists of about 45,000 clones, over 60% of them appearing once. Researchers isolated CD4+ T cells once ten to eleven days of culture had elapsed. Participants were given two doses of BNT162b2 or mRNA-1273 vaccine. This material consisted of CD4+ T cells from PBMCs cultured without peptide, taken after COVID-19 vaccination. The chain uses TRBV18 and TRBJ1-1; D is unclear. This receptor was identified in a human donor who received a COVID-19 vaccine. CDR3 amino acids: CASSPRAGINTEAFF. CDR3 bases: TGTGCCAGCTCACCCCGAGCGGGGATTAACACTGAAGCTTTCTTT.